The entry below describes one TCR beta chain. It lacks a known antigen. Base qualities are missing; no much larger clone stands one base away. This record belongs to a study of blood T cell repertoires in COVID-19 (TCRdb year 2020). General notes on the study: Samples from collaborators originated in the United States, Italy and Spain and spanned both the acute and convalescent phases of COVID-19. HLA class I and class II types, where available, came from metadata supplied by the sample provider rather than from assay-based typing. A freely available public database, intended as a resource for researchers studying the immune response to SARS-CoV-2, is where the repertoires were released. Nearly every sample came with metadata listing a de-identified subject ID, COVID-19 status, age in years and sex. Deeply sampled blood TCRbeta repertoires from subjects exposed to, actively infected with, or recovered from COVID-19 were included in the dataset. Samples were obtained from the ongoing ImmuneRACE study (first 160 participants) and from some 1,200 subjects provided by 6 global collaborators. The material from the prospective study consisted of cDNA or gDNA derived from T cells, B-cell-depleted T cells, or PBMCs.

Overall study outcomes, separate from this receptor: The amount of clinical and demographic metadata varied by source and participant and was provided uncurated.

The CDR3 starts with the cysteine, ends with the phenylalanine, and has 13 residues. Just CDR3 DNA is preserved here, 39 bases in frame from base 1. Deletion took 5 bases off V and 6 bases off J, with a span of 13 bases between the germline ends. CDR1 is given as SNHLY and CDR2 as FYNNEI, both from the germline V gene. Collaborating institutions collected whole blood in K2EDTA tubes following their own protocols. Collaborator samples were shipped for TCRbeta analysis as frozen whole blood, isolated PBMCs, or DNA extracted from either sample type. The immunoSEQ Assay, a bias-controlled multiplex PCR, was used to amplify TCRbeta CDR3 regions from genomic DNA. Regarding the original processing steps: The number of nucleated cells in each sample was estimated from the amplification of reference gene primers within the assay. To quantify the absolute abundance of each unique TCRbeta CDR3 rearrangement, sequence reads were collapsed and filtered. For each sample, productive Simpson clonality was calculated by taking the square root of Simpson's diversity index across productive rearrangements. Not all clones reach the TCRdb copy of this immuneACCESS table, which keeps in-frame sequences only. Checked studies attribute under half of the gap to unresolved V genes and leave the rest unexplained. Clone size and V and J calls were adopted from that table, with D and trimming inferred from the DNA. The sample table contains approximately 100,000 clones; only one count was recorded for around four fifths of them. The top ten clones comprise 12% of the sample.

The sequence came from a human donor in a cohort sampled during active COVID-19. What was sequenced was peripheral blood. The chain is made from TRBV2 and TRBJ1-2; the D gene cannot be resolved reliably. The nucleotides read TGTGCCAGCAGTTGGGGTGGCGGGGATGGCTACACCTTC. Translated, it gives CASSWGGGDGYTF.